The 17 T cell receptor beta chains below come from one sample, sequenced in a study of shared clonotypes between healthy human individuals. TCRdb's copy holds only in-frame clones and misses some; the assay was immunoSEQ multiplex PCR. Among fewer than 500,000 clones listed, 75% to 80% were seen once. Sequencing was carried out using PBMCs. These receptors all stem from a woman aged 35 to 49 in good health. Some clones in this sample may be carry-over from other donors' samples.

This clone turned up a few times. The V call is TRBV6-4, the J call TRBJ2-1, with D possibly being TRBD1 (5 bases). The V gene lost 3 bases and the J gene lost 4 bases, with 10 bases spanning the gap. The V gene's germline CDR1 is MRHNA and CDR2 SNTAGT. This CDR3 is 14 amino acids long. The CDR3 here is CASSEDSQYNEQFF. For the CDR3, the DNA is TGTGCCAGCAGTGAAGACAGTCAATACAATGAGCAGTTCTTC.

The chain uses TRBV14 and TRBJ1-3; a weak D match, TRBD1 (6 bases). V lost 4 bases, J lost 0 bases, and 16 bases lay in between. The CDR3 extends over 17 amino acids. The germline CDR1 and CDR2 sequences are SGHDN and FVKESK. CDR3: CASSPQTGYFSGNTIYF. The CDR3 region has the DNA TGTGCCAGCAGCCCACAGACAGGATATTTCTCTGGAAACACCATATATTTT.

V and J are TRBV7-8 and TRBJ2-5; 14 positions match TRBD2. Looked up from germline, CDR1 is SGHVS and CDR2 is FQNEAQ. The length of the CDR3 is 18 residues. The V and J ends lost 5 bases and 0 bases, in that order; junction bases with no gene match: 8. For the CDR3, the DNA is TGTGCCAGCAGCCTAGGACTAGCGGGAGGCCAGTACCAAGAGACCCAGTACTTC. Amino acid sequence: CASSLGLAGGQYQETQYF.

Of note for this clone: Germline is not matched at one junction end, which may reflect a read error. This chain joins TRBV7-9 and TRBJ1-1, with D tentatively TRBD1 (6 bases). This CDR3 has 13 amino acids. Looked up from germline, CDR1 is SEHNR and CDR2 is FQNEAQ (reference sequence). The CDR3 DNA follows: TGTGCCAGCAGCGAACAGGGTGGCACTGAAGCTTTCTTC. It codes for CASSEQGGTEAFF.

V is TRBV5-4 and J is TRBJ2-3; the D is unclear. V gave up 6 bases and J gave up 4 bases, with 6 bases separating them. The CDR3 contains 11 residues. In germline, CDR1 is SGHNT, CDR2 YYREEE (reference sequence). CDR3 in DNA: TGTGCCAGCATCGGAGCAGATACGCAGTATTTT. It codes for CASIGADTQYF.

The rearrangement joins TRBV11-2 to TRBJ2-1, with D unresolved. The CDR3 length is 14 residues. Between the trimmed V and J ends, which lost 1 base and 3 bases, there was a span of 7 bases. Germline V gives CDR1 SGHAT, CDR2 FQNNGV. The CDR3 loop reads CASSLVSGYNEQFF. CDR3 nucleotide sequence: TGTGCCAGCAGCTTAGTCTCGGGCTACAATGAGCAGTTCTTC. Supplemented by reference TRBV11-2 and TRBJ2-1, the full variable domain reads EAGVAQSPRYKIIEKRQSVAFWCNPISGHATLYWYQQILGQGPKLLIQFQNNGVVDDSQLPKDRFSAERLKGVDSTLKIQPAKLEDSAVYLCASSLVSGYNEQFFGPGTRLTVL.

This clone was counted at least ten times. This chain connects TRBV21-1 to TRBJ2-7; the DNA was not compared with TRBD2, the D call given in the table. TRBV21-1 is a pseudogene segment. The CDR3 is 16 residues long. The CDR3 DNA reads TGTGCCAGCAGCAAATATCGGCGGGAGATCACCTACGAGCAGTACTTC. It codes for CASSKYRREITYEQYF.

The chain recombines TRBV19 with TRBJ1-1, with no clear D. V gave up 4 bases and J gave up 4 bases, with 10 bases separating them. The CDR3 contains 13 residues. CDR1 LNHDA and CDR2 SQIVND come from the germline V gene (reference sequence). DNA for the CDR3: TGTGCCAGTAGTACGCGGGCTGGCACTGAAGCTTTCTTT. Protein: CASSTRAGTEAFF.

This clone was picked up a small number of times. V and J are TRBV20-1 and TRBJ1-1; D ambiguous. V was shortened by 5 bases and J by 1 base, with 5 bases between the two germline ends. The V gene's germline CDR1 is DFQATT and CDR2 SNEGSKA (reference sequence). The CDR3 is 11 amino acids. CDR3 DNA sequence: TGCAGTGCTTTCAGGAACACTGAAGCTTTCTTT. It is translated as CSAFRNTEAFF.

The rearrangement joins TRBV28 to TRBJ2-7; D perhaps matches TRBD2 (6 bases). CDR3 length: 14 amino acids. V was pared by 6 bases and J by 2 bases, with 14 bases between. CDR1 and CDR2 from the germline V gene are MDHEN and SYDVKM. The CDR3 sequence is CASRGAGNTYEQYF. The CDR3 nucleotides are TGTGCCAGCAGAGGGGCGGGAAATACCTACGAGCAGTACTTC.

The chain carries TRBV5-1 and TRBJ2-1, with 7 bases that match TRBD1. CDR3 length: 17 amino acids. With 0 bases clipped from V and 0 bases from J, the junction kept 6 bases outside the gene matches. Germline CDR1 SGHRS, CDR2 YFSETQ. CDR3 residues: CASSLGQGEYSYNEQFF. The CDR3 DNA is TGCGCCAGCAGCTTGGGGCAGGGGGAGTACTCCTACAATGAGCAGTTCTTC.

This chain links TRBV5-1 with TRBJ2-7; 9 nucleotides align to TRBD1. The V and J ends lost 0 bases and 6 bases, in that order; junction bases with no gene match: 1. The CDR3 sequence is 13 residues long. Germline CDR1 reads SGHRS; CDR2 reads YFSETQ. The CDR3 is CASSLDRGREQYF. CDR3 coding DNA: TGCGCCAGCAGCTTGGACAGGGGGCGCGAGCAGTACTTC.

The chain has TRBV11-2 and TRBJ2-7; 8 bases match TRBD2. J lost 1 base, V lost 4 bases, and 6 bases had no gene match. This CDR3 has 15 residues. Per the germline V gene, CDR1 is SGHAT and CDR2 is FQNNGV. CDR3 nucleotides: TGTGCCAGCAGCTCTGGACTAGCCTCATCCTACGAGCAGTACTTC. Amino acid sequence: CASSSGLASSYEQYF.

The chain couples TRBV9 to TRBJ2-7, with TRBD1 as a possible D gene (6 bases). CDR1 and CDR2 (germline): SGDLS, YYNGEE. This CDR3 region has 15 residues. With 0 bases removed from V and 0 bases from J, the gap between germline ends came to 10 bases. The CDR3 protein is CASSVATGSSYEQYF. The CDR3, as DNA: TGTGCCAGCAGCGTAGCTACAGGGAGCTCCTACGAGCAGTACTTC.

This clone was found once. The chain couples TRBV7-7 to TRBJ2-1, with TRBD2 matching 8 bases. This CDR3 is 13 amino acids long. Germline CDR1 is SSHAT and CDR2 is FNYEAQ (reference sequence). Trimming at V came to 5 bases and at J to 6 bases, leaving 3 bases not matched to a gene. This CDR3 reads CASSAGTSNEQFF. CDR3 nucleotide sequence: TGTGCCAGCAGCGCCGGGACTAGCAATGAGCAGTTCTTC. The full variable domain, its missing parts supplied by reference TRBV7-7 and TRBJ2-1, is GAGVSQSPRYKVTKRGQDVTLRCDPISSHATLYWYQQALGQGPEFLTYFNYEAQPDKSGLPSDRFSAERPEGSISTLTIQRTEQRDSAMYRCASSAGTSNEQFFGPGTRLTVL.

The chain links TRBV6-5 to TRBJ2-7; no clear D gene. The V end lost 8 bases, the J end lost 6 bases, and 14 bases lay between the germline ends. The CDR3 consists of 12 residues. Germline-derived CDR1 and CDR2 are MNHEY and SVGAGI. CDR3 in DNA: TGTGCCAGCGGTGCGGTTGGTTCCGAGCAGTACTTC. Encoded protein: CASGAVGSEQYF.

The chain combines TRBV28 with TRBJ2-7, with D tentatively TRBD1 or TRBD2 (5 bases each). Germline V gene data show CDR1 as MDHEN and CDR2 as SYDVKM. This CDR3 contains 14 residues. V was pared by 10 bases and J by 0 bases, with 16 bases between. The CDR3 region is CATMLRGPSYEQYF. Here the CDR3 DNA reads TGTGCCACTATGCTCCGGGGACCCTCCTACGAGCAGTACTTC.